This T cell receptor beta chain was sequenced for a study of blood T cell repertoires in COVID-19. Study-wide context: Sources were T cells, B-cell-depleted T cells, or PBMCs; the material itself was cDNA or gDNA.

Germline loops: CDR1 SGHTA, CDR2 FQGNSA. V lost 1 base to trimming and J lost 7 bases; unmatched junction nucleotides: 4. The length of the CDR3 is 15 residues. The method was immunoSEQ multiplex PCR; TCRdb's version includes in-frame clones alone and lacks a portion of them. This sample has about 370,000 clones, with about 90% found just once. The receptor was isolated from a woman aged 25 to 39 with COVID-19, enrolled during active disease. The chain uses TRBV7-2 and TRBJ1-4; 9 nucleotides agree with TRBD1. Sequencing was carried out using peripheral blood. CDR3 loop: CASSLGDRDREKLFF. The CDR3 DNA follows: TGTGCCAGCAGCTTAGGGGACAGGGATCGTGAAAAACTGTTTTTT.